These 11 T cell receptor beta chains share one sample of origin, sequenced in a study of tumor-infiltrating lymphocytes in primary liver carcinoma (dated by TCRdb to about 2017). Without any cell sorting, total RNA and DNA were co-extracted from about 21-30 mg of bulk tissue using the AllPrep DNA/RNA mini kit. The sequencer listed for this sample is Illumina HiSeq 2500. TCRbeta-specific cDNA was reverse-transcribed from 500 to 550 ng total RNA using a constant-region primer and ProtoScript II reverse transcriptase. Construction of the TCRbeta libraries relied on three nested rounds of multiplex PCR, following a slightly modified ARM-PCR procedure. Each of the first two PCR rounds ran for approximately 10 cycles and used multiplex TRBV1-TRBV30 forward primers together with a Cbeta reverse primer. TCRdb applied fastp at Q25 and MiXCR to the public reads, then kept only in-frame beta chains. Duplicate CDR3 protein sequences are folded into a single record with the most common DNA and genes. This sample comprises some 22,000 distinct CDR3 sequences, approximately 80% of them detected only once. The top ten hold roughly 35% of the sample.

The specimen was liver tumor tissue from sampling region 5. In the paper's terms, the cell subset or site label means: tumor region T5, tumor centre. The source of these receptors is a woman under 40 with primary liver carcinoma and hepatitis B virus infection.

V is TRBV4-2 and J is TRBJ2-7, with 8 bases fitting TRBD1. The V gene end was trimmed by 0 bases and the J gene end by 3 bases; junction bases not matched to a gene: 7. This CDR3 has 16 residues. Germline V gene lookup returns CDR1 LGHNA and CDR2 YNFKEQ. The CDR3 bases are TGTGCCAGCAGCCAAGATGGGACAGGACAGGGCTACGAGCAGTACTTC. Residues: CASSQDGTGQGYEQYF.

As for this clonotype: One end of the junction does not line up with germline, which may come from a read error. The chain has TRBV11-2 and TRBJ2-2, with D hard to call. The CDR3 has 16 amino acids. Per germline, CDR1 SGHAT and CDR2 FQNNGV. CDR3 sequence (DNA): TGTGCTAGCAGCCCCGATTCCCAATCGAACACCGGGGAGCTGTTTTTT. Protein: CASSPDSQSNTGELFF.

As to this clonotype: The CDR3 does not close with the conserved phenylalanine or tryptophan, likely indicating a read error. V gene TRBV6-2 or TRBV6-3 combines with J gene TRBJ1-5; 9 bases align to TRBD1. Per germline, CDR1 MNHEY and CDR2 SVGEGT. This CDR3 is built from 18 residues. This chain's CDR3 is CASSYSGQGNPGNQPQHS. The CDR3 DNA is TGTGCCAGTAGTTACTCAGGACAGGGGAATCCGGGCAATCAGCCCCAGCATTCA.

This clonotype has only a few counts. One end of the junction does not line up with germline, which may come from a read error. V usage is TRBV6-5 and J usage is TRBJ2-7; D perhaps matches TRBD1 (6 bases). The CDR3 is 15 residues long. The germline CDR1 and CDR2 sequences are MNHEY and SVGAGI. This CDR3 reads CTSSYKDSSPYEEYF. The CDR3 DNA reads as TGTACCAGCAGTTACAAGGACAGCAGCCCCTACGAGGAGTACTTC.

This clonotype was observed once. This CDR3 is missing its conserved last phenylalanine or tryptophan, likely due to a read error. V usage is TRBV4-3 and J usage is TRBJ2-7; the D gene is possibly TRBD2 (6 bases). Germline-derived CDR1 and CDR2 are LGHNA and YSLEER. The CDR3 runs 18 residues. The DNA for the CDR3 is TGCGCCAGTAGCCAAGCTGTGACGGGGGATCACATTAGCTACGAGCAGTACTCC. It specifies CASSQAVTGDHISYEQYS.

This clonotype was observed a handful of times. The CDR3 DNA follows: TGTGCCAGCCACCAGATTACAGCTTTCTTT. Translation gives CASHQITAFF. This rearrangement joins TRBV11-2 to TRBJ1-1; D is unresolved. CDR1 and CDR2 (germline): SGHAT, FQNNGV. This CDR3 is built from 10 residues. V lost 8 bases, J lost 10 bases, and 11 bases lay in between.

A word on this clonotype: Relative to the germline gene, one junction end is altered; a read error may explain this. The chain links TRBV29-1 to TRBJ1-2, with no clear D. Germline loops: CDR1 SQVTM, CDR2 ANQGSEA. The CDR3 spans 12 residues. CDR3 loop: CNVVHWGGGYTF. The CDR3 DNA is TGCAACGTTGTCCATTGGGGTGGAGGCTACACTTTC.

Concerning this clonotype: Given the absence of the conserved phenylalanine or tryptophan at the CDR3 end, a read error is likely. The V and J genes are TRBV11-2 and TRBJ2-2; D is unclear. Germline V CDR1 and CDR2: SGHAT, FQNNGV. The CDR3 extends over 16 amino acids. The CDR3 spells CASSLAGFANTGELFS. CDR3 bases: TGTGCCAGTAGCTTAGCTGGGTTCGCGAACACCGGGGAGCTGTTTTCC.

Comments on this clonotype: At one end the junction does not follow the germline gene, possibly because of a read error. This rearrangement joins TRBV11-1 to TRBJ2-6, with D perhaps TRBD1 (5 bases). The length of the CDR3 is 13 residues. Germline CDR1 is SGHAT and CDR2 is FQDESV (reference sequence). As DNA, the CDR3 is TGTGCCAGTTCACCCCCTGGGGCCAATGTCCCGACTTTC. Translated, it gives CASSPPGANVPTF.

Comment on this clonotype: A much larger clone lies a single base off, so this may be a read error. This chain links TRBV4-1 with TRBJ2-3; TRBD2 is a possible D gene (6 bases). The CDR3 has 17 residues. Germline CDR1 is MGHRA and CDR2 is YSYEKL. V gave up 6 bases and J gave up 3 bases, with 22 bases separating them. CDR3 DNA sequence: TGCGCCAGCAGTCGTACCCACCTAGTGGGAGGTACAGATACGCAGTATTTT. Translation: CASSRTHLVGGTDTQYF.

Concerning this clonotype: Since the CDR3 does not end with the conserved phenylalanine or tryptophan, this likely comes from a read error. The rearrangement joins TRBV30 to TRBJ2-1, with D tentatively TRBD2 (5 bases). The CDR3 spans 14 residues. V was cut by 2 bases and J by 9 bases, with 17 bases left in between. Germline V CDR1 and CDR2: GTSNPN, SVGIG (reference sequence). This CDR3 reads CAWSTRLTAGEQFI. In DNA, the CDR3 is TGTGCCTGGAGTACGAGACTAACCGCCGGTGAGCAGTTCATC.